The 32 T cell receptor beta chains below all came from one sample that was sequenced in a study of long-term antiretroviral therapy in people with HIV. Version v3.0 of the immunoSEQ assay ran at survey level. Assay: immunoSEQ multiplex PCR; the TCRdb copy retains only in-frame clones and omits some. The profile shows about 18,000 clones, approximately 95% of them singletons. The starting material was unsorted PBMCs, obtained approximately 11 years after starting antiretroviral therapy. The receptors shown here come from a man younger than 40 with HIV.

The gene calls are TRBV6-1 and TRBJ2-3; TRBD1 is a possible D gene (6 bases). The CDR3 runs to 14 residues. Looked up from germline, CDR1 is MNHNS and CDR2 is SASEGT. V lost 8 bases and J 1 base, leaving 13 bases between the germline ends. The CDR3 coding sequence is TGTGCCAGCGGTGGGGCAGGGGGCACAGATACGCAGTATTTT. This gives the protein CASGGAGGTDTQYF.

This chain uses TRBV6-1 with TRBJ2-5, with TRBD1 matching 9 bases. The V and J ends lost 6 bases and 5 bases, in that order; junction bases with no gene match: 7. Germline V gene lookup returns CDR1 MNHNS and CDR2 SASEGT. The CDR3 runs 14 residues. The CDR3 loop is CASSGGQGFETQYF. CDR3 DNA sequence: TGTGCCAGCAGCGGTGGACAGGGGTTTGAGACCCAGTACTTC.

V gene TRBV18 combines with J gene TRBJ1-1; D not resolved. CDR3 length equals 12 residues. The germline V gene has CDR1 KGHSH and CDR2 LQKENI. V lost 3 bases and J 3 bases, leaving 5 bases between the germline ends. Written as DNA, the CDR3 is TGTGCCAGCTCACCTGGGGACACTGAAGCTTTCTTT. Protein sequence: CASSPGDTEAFF.

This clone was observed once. The CDR3 region has the DNA TGTGCCACCGGGACAGGTACAGATACGCAGTATTTT. Translation gives CATGTGTDTQYF. The V gene is TRBV15, the J gene TRBJ2-3, with 8 bases fitting TRBD1. The V gene's germline CDR1 is LNHNV and CDR2 YYDKDF (reference sequence). J lost 3 bases, V lost 8 bases, and 1 base had no gene match. The CDR3 consists of 12 residues.

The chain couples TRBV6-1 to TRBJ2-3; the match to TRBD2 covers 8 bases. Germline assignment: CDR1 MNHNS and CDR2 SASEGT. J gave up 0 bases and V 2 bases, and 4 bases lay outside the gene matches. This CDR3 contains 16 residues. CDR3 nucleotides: TGTGCCAGCAGTGAAAGCCCGGGGGGGAGCACAGATACGCAGTATTTT. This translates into CASSESPGGSTDTQYF.

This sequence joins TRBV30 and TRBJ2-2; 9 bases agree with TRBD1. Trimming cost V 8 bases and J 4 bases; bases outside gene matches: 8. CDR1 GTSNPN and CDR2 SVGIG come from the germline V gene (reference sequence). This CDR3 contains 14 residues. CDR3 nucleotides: TGTGCCCACCCCGGGACAGGGATCACCGGGGAGCTGTTTTTT. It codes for CAHPGTGITGELFF.

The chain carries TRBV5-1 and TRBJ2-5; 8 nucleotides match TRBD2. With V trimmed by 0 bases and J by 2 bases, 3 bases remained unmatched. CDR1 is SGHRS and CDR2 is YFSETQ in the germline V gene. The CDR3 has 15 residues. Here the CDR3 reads CASSLVPSGQETQYF. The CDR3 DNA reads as TGCGCCAGCAGCTTGGTCCCTAGCGGGCAAGAGACCCAGTACTTC.

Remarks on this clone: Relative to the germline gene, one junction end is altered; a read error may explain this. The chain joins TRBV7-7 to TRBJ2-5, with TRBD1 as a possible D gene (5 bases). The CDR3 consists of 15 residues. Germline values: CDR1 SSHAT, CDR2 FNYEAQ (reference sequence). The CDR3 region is CASSLGEDLGETQYF. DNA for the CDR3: TGTGCTAGCAGCTTAGGGGAAGATCTAGGAGAGACCCAGTACTTC.

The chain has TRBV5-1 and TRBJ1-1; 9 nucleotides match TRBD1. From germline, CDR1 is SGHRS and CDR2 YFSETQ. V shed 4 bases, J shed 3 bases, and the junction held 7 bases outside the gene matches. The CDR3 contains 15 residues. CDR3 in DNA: TGCGCCAGCAGCGTCAATACAGGGGGCGACACTGAAGCTTTCTTT. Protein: CASSVNTGGDTEAFF.

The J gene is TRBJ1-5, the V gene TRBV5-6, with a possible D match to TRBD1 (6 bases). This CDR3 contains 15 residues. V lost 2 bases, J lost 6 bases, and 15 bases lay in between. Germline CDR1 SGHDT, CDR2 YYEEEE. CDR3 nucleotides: TGTGCCAGCAGCTTCATGACAGGTGTCGGTCAGCCCCAGCATTTT. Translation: CASSFMTGVGQPQHF.

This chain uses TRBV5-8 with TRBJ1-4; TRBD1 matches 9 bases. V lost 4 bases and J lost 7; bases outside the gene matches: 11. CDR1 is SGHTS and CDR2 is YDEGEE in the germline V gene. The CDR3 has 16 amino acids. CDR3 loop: CASSNHGQGLGEKLFF. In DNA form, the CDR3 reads TGTGCCAGCAGCAATCACGGACAGGGGTTGGGTGAAAAACTGTTTTTT. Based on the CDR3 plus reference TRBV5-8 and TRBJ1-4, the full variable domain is EAGVTQSPTHLIKTRGQQATLRCSPISGHTSVYWYQQALGLGLQFLLWYDEGEERNRGNFPPRFSGRQFPNYSSELNVNALELEDSALYLCASSNHGQGLGEKLFFGSGTQLSVL.

CDR3 in DNA: TGTGCCAGCACCGCGAGGCGGATGGTTGGAAACACCATATATTTT. Translated: CASTARRMVGNTIYF. The rearrangement joins TRBV28 to TRBJ1-3; D uncertain. The CDR3 is 15 residues long. Per germline, CDR1 MDHEN and CDR2 SYDVKM. Between the trimmed V and J ends, which lost 7 bases and 3 bases, there was a span of 16 bases.

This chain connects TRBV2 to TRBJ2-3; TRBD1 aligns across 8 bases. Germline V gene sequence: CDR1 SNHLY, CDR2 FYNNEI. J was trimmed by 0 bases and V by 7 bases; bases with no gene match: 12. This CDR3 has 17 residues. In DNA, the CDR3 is TGTGCCAGCAAGGTTGTTTTGGACAGGGCTAGCACAGATACGCAGTATTTT. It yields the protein CASKVVLDRASTDTQYF.

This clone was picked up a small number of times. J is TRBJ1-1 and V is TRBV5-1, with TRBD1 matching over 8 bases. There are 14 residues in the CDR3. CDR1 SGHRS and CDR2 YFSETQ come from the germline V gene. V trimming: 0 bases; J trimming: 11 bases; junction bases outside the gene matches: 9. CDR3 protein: CASSLGTGQGEAFF. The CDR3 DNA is TGCGCCAGCAGCTTGGGGACAGGGCAGGGTGAGGCTTTCTTT.

The CDR3: CASSSTQDNEQFF. The CDR3 nucleotides are TGTGCCAGCAGCTCCACACAGGACAATGAGCAGTTCTTC. The chain combines TRBV7-6 with TRBJ2-1, with TRBD1 as a possible D gene (5 bases). The V end was cut by 4 bases, the J end by 5 bases, with 9 bases between. Germline values: CDR1 SGHVS, CDR2 FNYEAQ. The length of the CDR3 is 13 residues.

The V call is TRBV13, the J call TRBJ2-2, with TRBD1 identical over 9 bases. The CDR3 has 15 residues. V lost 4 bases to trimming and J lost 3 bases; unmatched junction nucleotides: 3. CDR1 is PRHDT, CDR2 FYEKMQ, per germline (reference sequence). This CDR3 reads CASSSRDRDTGELFF. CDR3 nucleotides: TGTGCCAGCAGCTCCCGGGACAGGGACACCGGGGAGCTGTTTTTT.

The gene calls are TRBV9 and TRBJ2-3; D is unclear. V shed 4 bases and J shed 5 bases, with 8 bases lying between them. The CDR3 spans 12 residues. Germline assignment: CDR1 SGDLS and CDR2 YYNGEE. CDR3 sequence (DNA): TGTGCCAGCAGCAAAGACTTAGATACGCAGTATTTT. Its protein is CASSKDLDTQYF.

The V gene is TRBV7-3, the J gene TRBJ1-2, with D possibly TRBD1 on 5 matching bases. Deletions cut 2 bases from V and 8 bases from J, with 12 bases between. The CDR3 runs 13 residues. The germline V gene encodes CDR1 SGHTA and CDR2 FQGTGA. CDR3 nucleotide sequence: TGTGCCAGCAGCTTATCCGGGGACGGGGGCTACACCTTC. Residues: CASSLSGDGGYTF.

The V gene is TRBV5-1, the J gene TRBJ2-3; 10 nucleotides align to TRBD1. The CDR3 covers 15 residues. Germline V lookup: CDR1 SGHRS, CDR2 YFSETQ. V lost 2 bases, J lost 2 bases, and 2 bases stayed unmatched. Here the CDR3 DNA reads TGCGCCAGCAGCTTCGACAGGGGGCTCACAGATACGCAGTATTTT. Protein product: CASSFDRGLTDTQYF.

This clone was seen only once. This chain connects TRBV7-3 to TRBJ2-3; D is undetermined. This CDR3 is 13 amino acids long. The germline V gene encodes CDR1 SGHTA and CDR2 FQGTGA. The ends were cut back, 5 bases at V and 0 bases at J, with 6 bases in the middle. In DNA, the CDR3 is TGTGCCAGCAGCCCTAAAAGCACAGATACGCAGTATTTT. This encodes CASSPKSTDTQYF.

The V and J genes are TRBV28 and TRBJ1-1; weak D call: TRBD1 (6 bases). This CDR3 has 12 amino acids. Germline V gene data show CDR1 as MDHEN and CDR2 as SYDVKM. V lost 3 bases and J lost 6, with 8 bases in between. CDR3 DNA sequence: TGTGCCAGCAGTTTGGGGGCAGCTGAAGCTTTCTTT. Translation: CASSLGAAEAFF.

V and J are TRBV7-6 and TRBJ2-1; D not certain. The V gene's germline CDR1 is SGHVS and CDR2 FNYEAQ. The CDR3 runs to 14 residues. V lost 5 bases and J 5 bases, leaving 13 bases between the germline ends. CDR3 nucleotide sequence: TGTGCCAGCAGCCCCCGGACCCTACACAATGAGCAGTTCTTC. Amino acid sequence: CASSPRTLHNEQFF. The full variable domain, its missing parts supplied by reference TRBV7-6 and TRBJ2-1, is GAGVSQSPRYKVTKRGQDVALRCDPISGHVSLYWYRQALGQGPEFLTYFNYEAQQDKSGLPNDRFSAERPEGSISTLTIQRTEQRDSAMYRCASSPRTLHNEQFFGPGTRLTVL.

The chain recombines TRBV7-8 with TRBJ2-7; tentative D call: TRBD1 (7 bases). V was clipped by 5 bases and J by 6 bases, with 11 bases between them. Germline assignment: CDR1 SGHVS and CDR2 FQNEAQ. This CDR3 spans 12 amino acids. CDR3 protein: CASSQQGGEQYV. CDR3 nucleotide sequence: TGTGCCAGCAGCCAGCAGGGGGGCGAGCAGTACGTC.

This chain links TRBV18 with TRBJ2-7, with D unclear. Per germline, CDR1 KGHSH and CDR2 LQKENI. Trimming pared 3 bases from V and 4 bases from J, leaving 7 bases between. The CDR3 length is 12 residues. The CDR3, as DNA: TGTGCCAGCTCACCGTCTGAATACGAGCAGTACTTC. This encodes CASSPSEYEQYF.

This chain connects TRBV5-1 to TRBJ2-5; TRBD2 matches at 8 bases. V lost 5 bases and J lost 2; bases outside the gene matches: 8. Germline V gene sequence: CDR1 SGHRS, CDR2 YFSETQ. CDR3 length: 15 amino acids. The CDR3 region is CASRSAGTRQETQYF. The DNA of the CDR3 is TGCGCCAGCAGATCAGCCGGGACTAGACAAGAGACCCAGTACTTC.

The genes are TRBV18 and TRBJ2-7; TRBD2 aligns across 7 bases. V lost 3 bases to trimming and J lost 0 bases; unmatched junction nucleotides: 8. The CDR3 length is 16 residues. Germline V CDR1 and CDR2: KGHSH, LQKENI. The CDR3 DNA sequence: TGTGCCAGCTCACCCCAAGGGGAGGGGAACTCCTACGAGCAGTACTTC. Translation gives CASSPQGEGNSYEQYF.

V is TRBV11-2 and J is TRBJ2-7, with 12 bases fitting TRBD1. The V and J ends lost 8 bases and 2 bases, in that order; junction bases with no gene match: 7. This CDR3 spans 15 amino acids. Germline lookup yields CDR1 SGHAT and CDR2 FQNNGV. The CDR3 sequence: CASRTGTGGPYEQYF. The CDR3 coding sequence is TGTGCCAGCCGCACAGGGACAGGGGGCCCCTACGAGCAGTACTTC.

CDR3 sequence reads: CASSSGQELYEQYF. The DNA of the CDR3 is TGTGCCAGCAGTAGTGGACAGGAACTTTACGAGCAGTACTTC. The rearrangement uses TRBV28 and TRBJ2-7; TRBD1 matches at 7 bases. The germline V gene encodes CDR1 MDHEN and CDR2 SYDVKM. Trimming cost V 5 bases and J 4 bases; bases outside gene matches: 8. The CDR3 length is 14 residues.

The CDR3 DNA follows: TGTGCCATCAGTGATGAGGGGAGGGTAGGGGAGACCCAGTACTTC. Translation gives CAISDEGRVGETQYF. The chain links TRBV10-3 to TRBJ2-5, with 7 bases matching TRBD2. Germline-derived CDR1 and CDR2 are ENHRY and SYGVKD. CDR3 length equals 15 residues. Germline trimming cut 3 bases from V and 5 bases from J; bases unmatched to any gene: 9.

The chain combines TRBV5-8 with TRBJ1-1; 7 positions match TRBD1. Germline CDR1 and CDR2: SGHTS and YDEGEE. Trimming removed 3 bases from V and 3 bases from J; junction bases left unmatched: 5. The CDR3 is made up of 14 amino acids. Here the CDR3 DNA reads TGTGCCAGCAGCTCGGATGACAGGGACACTGAAGCTTTCTTT. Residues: CASSSDDRDTEAFF.

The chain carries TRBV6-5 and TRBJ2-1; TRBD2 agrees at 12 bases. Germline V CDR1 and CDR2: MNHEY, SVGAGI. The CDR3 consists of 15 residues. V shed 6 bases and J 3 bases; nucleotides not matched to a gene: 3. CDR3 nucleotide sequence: TGTGCCAGCAGCCAACTAGCGGGGGGCTACAATGAGCAGTTCTTC. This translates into CASSQLAGGYNEQFF.

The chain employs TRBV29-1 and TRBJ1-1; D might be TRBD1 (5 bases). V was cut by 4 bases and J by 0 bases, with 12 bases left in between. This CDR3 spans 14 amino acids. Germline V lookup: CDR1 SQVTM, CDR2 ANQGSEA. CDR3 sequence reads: CSVVRGILNTEAFF. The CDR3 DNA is TGCAGCGTTGTTAGGGGTATTTTGAACACTGAAGCTTTCTTT.